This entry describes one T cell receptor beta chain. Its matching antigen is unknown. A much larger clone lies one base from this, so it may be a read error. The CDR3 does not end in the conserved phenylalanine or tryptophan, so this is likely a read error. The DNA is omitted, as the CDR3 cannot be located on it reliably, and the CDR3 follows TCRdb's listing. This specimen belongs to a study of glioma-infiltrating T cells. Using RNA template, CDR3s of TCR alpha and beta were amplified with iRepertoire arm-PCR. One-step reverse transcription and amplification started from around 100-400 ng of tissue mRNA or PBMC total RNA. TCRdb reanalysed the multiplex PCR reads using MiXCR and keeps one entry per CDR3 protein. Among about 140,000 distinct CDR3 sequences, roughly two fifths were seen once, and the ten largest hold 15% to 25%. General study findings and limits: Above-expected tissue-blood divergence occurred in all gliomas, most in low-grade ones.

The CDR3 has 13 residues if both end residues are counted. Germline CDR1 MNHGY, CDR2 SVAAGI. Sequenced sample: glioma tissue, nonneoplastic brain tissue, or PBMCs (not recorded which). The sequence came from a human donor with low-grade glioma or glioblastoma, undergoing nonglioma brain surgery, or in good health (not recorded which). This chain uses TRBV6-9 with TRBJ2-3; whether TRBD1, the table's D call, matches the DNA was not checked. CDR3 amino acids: CASSSSPRGGGYS.